This T cell receptor beta chain was recorded in a study of T cell repertoires in cytomegalovirus infection. Study in general: CMV infection together with matching HLA type was indicated by public TCR beta signatures. Overall study findings and caveats: Clonotypes of TCR beta that were HLA-C-restricted and CMV-specific dominated the ex vivo response. Cumulated frequencies of public TCR beta families served to identify carriers of CMV plus the relevant HLA.

V was cut by 6 bases and J by 11 bases, with 22 bases left in between. The CDR3 consists of 14 residues. CDR1 MDHEN and CDR2 SYDVKM come from the germline V gene. TCRdb fed the reads into MiXCR, producing one record per CDR3 protein. Here the sample spans about half a million distinct CDR3 sequences, 25% to 35% being singletons. On this clonotype: Its antigen is unknown.

This sequence joins TRBV28 and TRBJ1-1; a possible D gene is TRBD1 (5 bases). Sequenced material: cultured PBMCs, taken from culture after CMV antigen stimulation. This clonotype was obtained from a human donor in good health (CMV status not recorded). Some clones in this sample may be carry-over from other donors' samples. The CDR3 spells CASSLPLSGRDAFF. The CDR3 coding sequence is TGTGCCAGCAGCCTACCTTTGTCAGGGAGAGATGCTTTCTTT.